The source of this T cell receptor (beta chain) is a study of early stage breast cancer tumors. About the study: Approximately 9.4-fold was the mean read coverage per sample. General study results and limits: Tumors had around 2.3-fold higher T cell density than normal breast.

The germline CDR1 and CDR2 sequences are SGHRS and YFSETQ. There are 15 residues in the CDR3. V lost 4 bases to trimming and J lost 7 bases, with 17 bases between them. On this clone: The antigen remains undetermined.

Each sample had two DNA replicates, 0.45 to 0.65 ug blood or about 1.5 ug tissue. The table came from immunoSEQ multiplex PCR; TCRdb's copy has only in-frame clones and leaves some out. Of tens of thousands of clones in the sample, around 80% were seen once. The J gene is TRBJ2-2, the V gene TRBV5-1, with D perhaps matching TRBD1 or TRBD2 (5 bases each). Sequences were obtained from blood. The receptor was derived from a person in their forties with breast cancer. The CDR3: CASSQGISEGGELFF. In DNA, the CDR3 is TGCGCCAGCAGCCAGGGTATTAGCGAGGGCGGGGAGCTGTTTTTT.